These 18 T cell receptor beta chains were all obtained from the same sample, sequenced in a study of Ad26.COV2.S vaccination and SARS-CoV-2 variants. Produced via immunoSEQ multiplex PCR; TCRdb's table is partial and in-frame only. Here the sample spans about 350,000 clones, about 85% being singletons. Treatment in this sample: roughly 19 received Ad26.COV2.S at low or high dose, single or two shots; about 5 received placebo; per-sample allocation not given. The study sampled participants on day 63 after the first vaccine or placebo injection. The sample in question was peripheral blood, obtained in a trial of Ad26.COV2.S vaccine versus placebo. These receptors all stem from a person between 18 and 59 years old who received the Ad26.COV2.S COVID-19 vaccine or a placebo.

The V gene is TRBV10-1, the J gene TRBJ1-6; perhaps TRBD1 as D (5 bases). In germline, CDR1 is WNHNN, CDR2 SYGVQD (reference sequence). Trimming pared 11 bases from V and 5 bases from J, leaving 10 bases between. This CDR3 has 12 residues. CDR3 nucleotides: TGCGCCTGTCGACAGCATAATTCACCCCTCCACTTT. This codes for CACRQHNSPLHF.

The genes are TRBV5-4 and TRBJ2-3; 12 nucleotides match TRBD2. The germline V gene has CDR1 SGHNT and CDR2 YYREEE (reference sequence). The CDR3 contains 16 residues. Unmatched junction bases numbered 8, after V lost 3 bases and J lost 6 bases. In DNA, the CDR3 is TGTGCCAGCAGCTCAAAACGGACTAGCGGGGCGGATACGCAGTATTTT. Amino acid sequence: CASSSKRTSGADTQYF.

The chain couples TRBV7-8 to TRBJ2-7; 9 bases agree with TRBD2. The V and J ends lost 4 bases and 5 bases, in that order; junction bases with no gene match: 3. CDR3 length: 13 residues. The V gene's germline CDR1 is SGHVS and CDR2 FQNEAQ. The CDR3 protein is CASSSIAGDEQYF. CDR3 in DNA: TGTGCCAGCAGCTCCATAGCGGGAGACGAGCAGTACTTC.

The J gene is TRBJ2-7, the V gene TRBV3-1 (or the pseudogene TRBV3-2); D gene ambiguous. Between the trimmed V and J ends, which lost 1 base and 5 bases, there was a span of 9 bases. The CDR3 contains 13 residues. Germline loops: CDR1 LGHDT, CDR2 YNNKEL (reference sequence). In DNA form, the CDR3 reads TGTGCCAGCAGCCAAGTTCTGGGAAACGAGCAGTACTTC. Protein: CASSQVLGNEQYF.

V and J are TRBV18 and TRBJ2-1; 10 nucleotides align to TRBD2. There are 13 residues in the CDR3. Germline V CDR1 and CDR2: KGHSH, LQKENI. The J segment lost 8 bases and the V segment lost 3 bases, leaving 1 base of the junction unmatched. The CDR3 DNA reads TGTGCCAGCTCACCGAGCGGGGGGGATGAGCAGTTCTTC. Protein sequence: CASSPSGGDEQFF.

The V call is TRBV4-1, the J call TRBJ1-6; no clear D. V was clipped by 2 bases and J by 10 bases, with 15 bases between them. CDR1 and CDR2 (germline): MGHRA, YSYEKL. CDR3 length: 15 amino acids. CDR3 protein: CASSQFGVFGSPLHF. The CDR3 region has the DNA TGCGCCAGCAGCCAATTCGGGGTGTTTGGCTCACCCCTCCACTTT.

This chain connects TRBV7-8 to TRBJ2-7; maybe TRBD1 (5 bases). Per the germline V gene, CDR1 is SGHVS and CDR2 is FQNEAQ. CDR3 length: 13 residues. Trimming left V 5 bases short and J 2 bases short, with 10 bases between. DNA of the CDR3: TGTGCCAGCAGCCGACAGACCACCTACGAGCAGTACTTC. This encodes CASSRQTTYEQYF.

The V gene is TRBV7-9, the J gene TRBJ2-1; TRBD1 aligns across 9 bases. The CDR3 contains 15 residues. J was trimmed by 6 bases and V by 5 bases; bases with no gene match: 8. Looked up from germline, CDR1 is SEHNR and CDR2 is FQNEAQ (reference sequence). The chain's CDR3 is CASSLGQGFSNEQFF. The CDR3 DNA sequence: TGTGCCAGCAGCCTGGGACAGGGCTTCAGCAATGAGCAGTTCTTC.

J is TRBJ2-2 and V is TRBV6-5; TRBD2 aligns across 11 bases. The CDR3 consists of 16 residues. The J segment lost 4 bases and the V segment lost 4 bases, leaving 5 bases of the junction unmatched. Per germline, CDR1 MNHEY and CDR2 SVGAGI. CDR3 sequence (DNA): TGTGCCAGCAGTTTAGCGGGAGGGCCTTTCACCGGGGAGCTGTTTTTT. It specifies CASSLAGGPFTGELFF.

The chain is built from TRBV4-3 and TRBJ2-7, with 8 bases matching TRBD2. Looked up from germline, CDR1 is LGHNA and CDR2 is YSLEER. Unmatched junction bases numbered 6, after V lost 4 bases and J lost 4 bases. CDR3 size: 14 residues. DNA for the CDR3: TGCGCCAGCAGCCCGGGACTAGGTCATTACGAGCAGTACTTC. Its translation: CASSPGLGHYEQYF.

This clone has only one observation. The chain recombines TRBV5-1 with TRBJ2-5, with D possibly TRBD1 on 5 matching bases. The CDR3 has 15 residues. Germline V gene data show CDR1 as SGHRS and CDR2 as YFSETQ. V gave up 4 bases and J gave up 5 bases, with 18 bases separating them. DNA for the CDR3: TGCGCCAGCAGCACCGACAGTAAAGGATGGGAGACCCAGTACTTC. Translation gives CASSTDSKGWETQYF.

The gene calls are TRBV7-9 and TRBJ2-6; a possible D gene is TRBD2 (6 bases). This CDR3 has 14 residues. Germline V gives CDR1 SEHNR, CDR2 FQNEAQ (reference sequence). Trimming left V 8 bases short and J 3 bases short, with 11 bases between. The CDR3 DNA sequence: TGTGCCAGCTTTAGGGGAGGTGGGGCCAACGTCCTGACTTTC. Translation: CASFRGGGANVLTF.

CDR3 coding DNA: TGTGCCACCAGTCACTGGACTAGGAACACTGAAGCTTTCTTT. It translates to CATSHWTRNTEAFF. The chain carries TRBV24-1 and TRBJ1-1; D unresolved. V dropped 6 bases and J dropped 1 base, with 11 bases sitting between them. CDR1 and CDR2 from the germline V gene are KGHDR and SFDVKD. CDR3 size: 14 residues.

The chain is built from TRBV7-2 and TRBJ2-2; 7 bases map to TRBD1. Looked up from germline, CDR1 is SGHTA and CDR2 is FQGNSA. This CDR3 spans 18 amino acids. With 5 bases clipped from V and 4 bases from J, the junction kept 16 bases outside the gene matches. The CDR3 is CASSDDRVVALGTGELFF. The CDR3 nucleotides are TGTGCCAGCAGCGACGACAGGGTAGTGGCCCTAGGCACCGGGGAGCTGTTTTTT.

The rearrangement links TRBV5-1 to TRBJ2-1, with 7 nucleotides matching TRBD2. After removal of 1 base from V and 8 bases from J, the junction contained 12 bases not matched to a gene. Germline V CDR1 and CDR2: SGHRS, YFSETQ. The CDR3 contains 16 residues. The CDR3 loop reads CASSLYRAGERDEQFF. For the CDR3, the DNA is TGCGCCAGCAGCTTGTATCGCGCGGGAGAAAGAGATGAGCAGTTCTTC.

The gene calls are TRBV19 and TRBJ1-6; D may be TRBD1 (6 bases). The CDR3 has 15 amino acids. Trimming removed 10 bases from V and 5 bases from J, with 18 bases in between. Germline V gene sequence: CDR1 LNHDA, CDR2 SQIVND (reference sequence). The CDR3 DNA reads as TGTGCCACCACCACAGGGACGGCGAATAATTCACCCCTCCACTTT. It encodes CATTTGTANNSPLHF.

The chain combines TRBV19 with TRBJ1-2, with TRBD1 as a possible D gene (5 bases). Between the trimmed V and J ends, which lost 3 bases and 2 bases, there was a span of 19 bases. This CDR3 spans 17 amino acids. In germline, CDR1 is LNHDA, CDR2 SQIVND (reference sequence). The chain's CDR3 is CASSMPGGTGANYGYTF. CDR3 bases: TGTGCCAGTAGTATGCCCGGCGGAACAGGAGCCAACTATGGCTACACCTTC.

This sequence joins TRBV5-6 and TRBJ2-5, with 11 bases identical to TRBD2. Trimming removed 5 bases from V and 2 bases from J; junction bases left unmatched: 8. The CDR3 spans 16 residues. Germline CDR1 and CDR2: SGHDT and YYEEEE. As DNA, the CDR3 is TGTGCCAGCAGGATAGGGACTAGCGGACGTCAAGAGACCCAGTACTTC. This gives the protein CASRIGTSGRQETQYF. Variable domain in full (rest from reference TRBV5-6 and TRBJ2-5): DAGVTQSPTHLIKTRGQQVTLRCSPKSGHDTVSWYQQALGQGPQFIFQYYEEEERQRGNFPDRFSGHQFPNYSSELNVNALLLGDSALYLCASRIGTSGRQETQYFGPGTRLLVL.